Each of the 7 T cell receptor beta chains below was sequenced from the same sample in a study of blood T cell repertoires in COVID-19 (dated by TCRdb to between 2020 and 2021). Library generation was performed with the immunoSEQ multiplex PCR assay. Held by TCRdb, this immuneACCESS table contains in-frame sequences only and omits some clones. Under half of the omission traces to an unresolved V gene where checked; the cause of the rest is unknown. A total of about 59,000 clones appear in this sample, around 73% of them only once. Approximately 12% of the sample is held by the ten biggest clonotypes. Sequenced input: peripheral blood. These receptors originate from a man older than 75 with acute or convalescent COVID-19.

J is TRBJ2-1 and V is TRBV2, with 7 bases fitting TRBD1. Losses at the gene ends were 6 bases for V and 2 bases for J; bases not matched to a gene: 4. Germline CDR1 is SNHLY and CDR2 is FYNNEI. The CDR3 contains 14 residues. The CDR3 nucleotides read TGTGCCAGCAGACCGGGGACAGCCTACAATGAGCAGTTCTTC. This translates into CASRPGTAYNEQFF.

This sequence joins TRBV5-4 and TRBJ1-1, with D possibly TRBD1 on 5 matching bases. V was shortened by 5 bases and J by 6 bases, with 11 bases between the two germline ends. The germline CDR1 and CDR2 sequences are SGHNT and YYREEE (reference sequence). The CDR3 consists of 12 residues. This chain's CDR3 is CASSTGGSEAFF. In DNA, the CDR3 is TGTGCCAGCAGTACCGGGGGGTCTGAAGCTTTCTTT.

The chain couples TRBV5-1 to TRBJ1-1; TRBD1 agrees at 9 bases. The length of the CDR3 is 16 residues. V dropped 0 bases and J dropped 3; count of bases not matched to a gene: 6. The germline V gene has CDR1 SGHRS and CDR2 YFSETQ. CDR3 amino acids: CASSLAPGQGYTEAFF. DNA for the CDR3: TGCGCCAGCAGCTTGGCACCGGGACAGGGATACACTGAAGCTTTCTTT.

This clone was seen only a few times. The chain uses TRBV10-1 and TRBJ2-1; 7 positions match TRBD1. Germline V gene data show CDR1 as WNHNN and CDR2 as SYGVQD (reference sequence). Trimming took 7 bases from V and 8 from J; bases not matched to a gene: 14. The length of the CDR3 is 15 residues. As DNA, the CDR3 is TGCGCCAGCACAGACGGGGACAGTGGTATGGATGAGCAGTTCTTC. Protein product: CASTDGDSGMDEQFF.

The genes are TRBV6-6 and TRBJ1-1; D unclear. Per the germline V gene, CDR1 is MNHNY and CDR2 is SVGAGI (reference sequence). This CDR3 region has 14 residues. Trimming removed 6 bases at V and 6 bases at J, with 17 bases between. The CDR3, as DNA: TGTGCCAGCAGCTATACCGAGACTTTTCCTGAAGCTTTCTTT. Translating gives CASSYTETFPEAFF.

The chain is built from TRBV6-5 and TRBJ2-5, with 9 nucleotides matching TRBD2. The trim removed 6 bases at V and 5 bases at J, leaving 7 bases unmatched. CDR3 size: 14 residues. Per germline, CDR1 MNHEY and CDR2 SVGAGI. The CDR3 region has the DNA TGTGCCAGCAGCCTGGGACTAGCTGAGGAGACCCAGTACTTC. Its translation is CASSLGLAEETQYF.

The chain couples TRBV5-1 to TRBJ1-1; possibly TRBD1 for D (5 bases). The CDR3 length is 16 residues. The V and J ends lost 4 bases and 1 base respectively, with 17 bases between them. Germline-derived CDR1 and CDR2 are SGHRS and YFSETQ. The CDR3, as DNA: TGCGCCAGCAGCCTCAAGGCGACAGATCCGAACACTGAAGCTTTCTTT. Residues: CASSLKATDPNTEAFF.